The clone carrying this TCR beta chain counts as medium-sized (0.01 to 0.1%). This sample was included in a study of blood T cell repertoires in COVID-19. For the study at large: Samples taken during acute and convalescent COVID-19 were collected in the United States, Italy and Spain.

Deletions cut 5 bases from V and 1 base from J, with 11 bases between. CDR1 and CDR2 from the germline V gene are MRHNA and SNTAGT. This CDR3 comprises 15 residues. TCRdb keeps only in-frame clones here, not all; method: immunoSEQ multiplex PCR. Altogether some 87,000 clones are present, over 70% being singletons, with the ten largest covering roughly 8.6%. The clonotype was recovered from a middle-aged man who had recovered from COVID-19. V and J are TRBV6-4 and TRBJ2-2, with a possible D match to TRBD2 (6 bases). Source material: peripheral blood. This CDR3 is CASSTEGGNTGELFF. Here the CDR3 DNA reads TGTGCCAGCAGTACAGAGGGAGGGAACACCGGGGAGCTGTTTTTT.